A single sample is the source of the 12 T cell receptor beta chains below, sequenced in a study of vaccination and CD4 T cells after COVID-19. The Oncomine TCR Beta short-read assay sequenced DNA from cultured CD4+ T cells. TCRdb passed the PCR reads through MiXCR, listing each CDR3 protein once. The table shows several thousand distinct CDR3 sequences, with roughly 73% occurring only once. The antigens for these receptors are not known. This sample's treatment: roughly ten-day PBMC culture with coronavirus spike peptide pools or control peptides (ViraFEST assay). Material for sequencing was CD4+ T cells from blood, cultured in vitro. These receptors originate from a human donor who had recovered from COVID-19.

The chain employs TRBV28 and TRBJ2-5; D unclear. Trimming shortened V by 5 bases and J by 3 bases, and 4 bases separated the two germline ends. The CDR3 spans 11 residues. Per germline, CDR1 MDHEN and CDR2 SYDVKM. The DNA for the CDR3 is TGTGCCAGCAGTATCGAAGAGACCCAGTACTTC. Its translation: CASSIEETQYF.

This clonotype rates as medium-sized (0.01 to 0.1%). The gene calls are TRBV2 and TRBJ2-1; 8 bases line up with TRBD2. There are 15 residues in the CDR3. Germline V CDR1 and CDR2: SNHLY, FYNNEI. The ends lost 3 bases at V and 7 bases at J; junction bases unmatched: 8. The CDR3 region has the DNA TGTGCCAGCAGTGAGGCCGGGAGGGCCTTAAATGAGCAGTTCTTC. This translates into CASSEAGRALNEQFF.

The rearrangement joins TRBV6-1 to TRBJ1-1, with TRBD1 identical over 9 bases. V lost 6 bases and J lost 2; bases outside the gene matches: 4. The CDR3 spans 14 residues. In germline, CDR1 is MNHNS, CDR2 SASEGT. DNA of the CDR3: TGTGCCAGCAGGAGGGGACAGGGAAACACTGAAGCTTTCTTT. This encodes CASRRGQGNTEAFF.

In regard to this clonotype: The junction shows a germline mismatch at one end, possibly a read error. This chain connects TRBV7-6 to TRBJ1-1, with D possibly being TRBD1 (5 bases). The CDR3 runs to 15 residues. CDR1 is SGHVS and CDR2 is FNYEAQ in the germline V gene. The CDR3 coding sequence is TGTGCCAGCAGCTTGGGAGGGGTGGGGAACACTGAAGCCTTCTTT. Translated, it gives CASSLGGVGNTEAFF.

This chain links TRBV6-5 with TRBJ1-2; 7 positions match TRBD1. The germline V gene encodes CDR1 MNHEY and CDR2 SVGAGI. This CDR3 comprises 12 residues. Germline trimming cut 2 bases from V and 7 bases from J; bases unmatched to any gene: 1. The CDR3 nucleotides read TGTGCCAGCAGTTACGACAGGGTTGGCTACACCTTC. Translating it yields CASSYDRVGYTF.

This chain uses TRBV6-2 or TRBV6-3 with TRBJ1-2; no clear D gene. This CDR3 is 15 amino acids long. The V gene lost 0 bases and the J gene lost 2 bases, with 10 bases spanning the gap. Germline CDR1 reads MNHEY; CDR2 reads SVGEGT. CDR3 bases: TGTGCCAGCAGTTACTCTCCAGGAGGGAACTATGGCTACACCTTC. Protein product: CASSYSPGGNYGYTF.

Sample share makes this clonotype large. As DNA, the CDR3 is TGTGCCAGCAGCGGGACAGGGGAGCGATCACCCCTCCACTTT. This encodes CASSGTGERSPLHF. The chain carries TRBV2 and TRBJ1-6; 10 nucleotides agree with TRBD1. There are 14 residues in the CDR3. The V gene end was trimmed by 6 bases and the J gene end by 10 bases; junction bases not matched to a gene: 6. Germline V gene data show CDR1 as SNHLY and CDR2 as FYNNEI.

The table lists this clonotype with a few counts. The V and J genes are TRBV7-9 and TRBJ1-5; possibly TRBD1 for D (5 bases). Germline V CDR1 and CDR2: SEHNR, FQNEAQ (reference sequence). This CDR3 comprises 13 residues. Deletions cut 5 bases from V and 1 base from J, with 6 bases between. This chain's CDR3 is CASSRDSNQPQHF. As DNA, the CDR3 is TGTGCCAGCAGCAGGGACAGCAATCAGCCCCAGCATTTT.

The rearrangement links TRBV6-1 to TRBJ2-1; weak D call: TRBD1 (7 bases). Trimming left V 6 bases short and J 3 bases short, with 18 bases between. The germline V gene has CDR1 MNHNS and CDR2 SASEGT. The CDR3 is made up of 16 amino acids. The CDR3 region has the DNA TGTGCCAGCAGCCGGGGGCAGGGGGACTTCTACAATGAGCAGTTCTTC. This encodes CASSRGQGDFYNEQFF.

The chain combines TRBV20-1 with TRBJ1-5; 8 bases match TRBD1. Trimming took 5 bases from V and 0 from J; bases not matched to a gene: 9. The CDR3 spans 16 residues. Germline-derived CDR1 and CDR2 are DFQATT and SNEGSKA (reference sequence). The CDR3 spells CSAYNPTGDSNQPQHF. The CDR3 DNA reads TGCAGTGCTTATAACCCGACAGGGGATAGCAATCAGCCCCAGCATTTT.

The J gene is TRBJ1-2, the V gene TRBV2; no clear D. V lost 1 base, J lost 4 bases, and 4 bases lay in between. Germline V gives CDR1 SNHLY, CDR2 FYNNEI. The CDR3 sequence is 12 residues long. CDR3: CASSEGFYGYTF. The CDR3 nucleotides read TGTGCCAGCAGTGAAGGATTCTATGGCTACACCTTC. The complete variable domain, with remaining parts taken from reference TRBV2 and TRBJ1-2, reads EPEVTQTPSHQVTQMGQEVILRCVPISNHLYFYWYRQILGQKVEFLVSFYNNEISEKSEIFDDQFSVERPDGSNFTLKIRSTKLEDSAMYFCASSEGFYGYTFGSGTRLTVV.

The V and J genes are TRBV12-3 or TRBV12-4 and TRBJ1-2; 8 bases align to TRBD1. This CDR3 is 13 amino acids long. The V gene end was trimmed by 4 bases and the J gene end by 8 bases; junction bases not matched to a gene: 6. The CDR3 DNA follows: TGTGCCAGCAGTTCATTCCAGGGGGCCGGCTACACCTTC. Residues: CASSSFQGAGYTF.